Listed below are T cell receptor beta chains from one sample, sequenced in a study of T cells after yellow fever vaccination. TCRdb recomputed calls from the 5' RACE reads with MiXCR, one row per CDR3 protein. The profile shows more than 55,000 distinct CDR3 sequences, approximately 8% of them singletons. The sample in question was CD8+ T cells sorted from PBMCs, obtained 15 days after the yellow fever booster vaccination. The receptors were sampled from a man aged 30 to 45 who received the YFV17D yellow fever vaccine. Each CDR3 is given with its conserved first and last residue. D genes are given only for firm matches. Clone size is not always given. Where it is, it says once, few, many or a class for expanded clones.

v_gene	j_gene	d_gene	abundance	CDR3aa	CDR3nt
TRBV28	TRBJ2-7	NA	many	CASSLTGRYEQYF	TGTGCCAGCAGTCTGACAGGGAGGTACGAGCAGTACTTC
TRBV7-6	TRBJ1-5	NA	many	CASSHERGWNQPQHF	TGTGCCAGCAGCCACGAGAGGGGGTGGAATCAGCCCCAGCATTTT
TRBV9	TRBJ1-1	NA	many	CASTPGGSAEAFF	TGTGCCAGCACCCCAGGTGGGTCCGCGGAAGCTTTCTTT
TRBV7-9	TRBJ1-3	NA	few	CASISKGNSGNTIYF	TGTGCCAGCATCTCTAAGGGTAACTCTGGAAACACCATATATTTT
TRBV29-1	TRBJ2-5	NA	many	CSVSNPRSSQETQYF	TGCAGCGTTTCTAACCCCCGAAGCAGTCAAGAGACCCAGTACTTC
TRBV20-1	TRBJ2-2	TRBD1	many	CSGTGTGYTGELFF	TGCAGTGGGACCGGGACAGGGTACACTGGGGAGCTGTTTTTT
TRBV14	TRBJ2-2	NA	many	CASRATGTPTGELFF	TGTGCCAGCCGAGCCACCGGGACTCCCACCGGGGAGCTGTTTTTT
TRBV4-1	TRBJ2-1	TRBD2	once	CASAGTGGNFYNEQFF	TGCGCCAGCGCGGGTACGGGAGGCAATTTCTACAATGAGCAGTTCTTC
TRBV20-1	TRBJ2-1	TRBD2	NA	CCATSGRAIYDEQFF	TGCTGTGCTACTAGCGGGAGGGCAATCTACGATGAGCAGTTCTTC
TRBV2	TRBJ1-1	NA	many	CASSLGGFEAFF	TGTGCCAGCAGTTTGGGGGGCTTTGAAGCTTTCTTT